The 7 T cell receptor beta chains presented below share a single source sample, sequenced in a study of CD8 T cells in ankylosing spondylitis. A single record per CDR3 protein comes from TCRdb applying MiXCR to the 5' RACE reads. The table records about 360,000 distinct CDR3 sequences, approximately 22% of them present only once. The sample was blood, either unsorted or a sorted T cell fraction (not recorded which). The receptor source for this set is a male donor with ankylosing spondylitis or in good health (not recorded which).

The DNA of the CDR3 is TGTGCCAGCAGTACCAGGGAGAGTGATACGCAGTATTTT. This codes for CASSTRESDTQYF. The J gene is TRBJ2-3, the V gene TRBV28; D assignment may be TRBD1 or TRBD2 (5 bases each). This CDR3 is 13 amino acids long. V dropped 5 bases and J dropped 6 bases, with 12 bases sitting between them. Germline V gives CDR1 MDHEN, CDR2 SYDVKM.

The sample holds a few counts of this clonotype. The V call is TRBV12-3 or TRBV12-4, the J call TRBJ2-5, with a possible D match to TRBD1 (5 bases). This CDR3 region has 14 residues. V was shortened by 0 bases and J by 5 bases, with 10 bases between the two germline ends. The CDR3 DNA follows: TGTGCCAGCAGTTTAGCAGGGGCTGGGGAGACCCAGTACTTC. Amino acid sequence: CASSLAGAGETQYF.

In nucleotides, the CDR3 is TGTGCCAGCAGTGCGGGACAGACTACTAGCTCCTACGAGCAGTACTTC. Its translation is CASSAGQTTSSYEQYF. This chain joins TRBV2 and TRBJ2-7; TRBD1 agrees at 7 bases. Germline V gene lookup returns CDR1 SNHLY and CDR2 FYNNEI. The CDR3 contains 16 residues. V was pared by 4 bases and J by 0 bases, with 9 bases of the junction left unmatched.

This clonotype occurred a few times. CDR3 sequence reads: CSVAGTGFFGNTEAFF. The CDR3 DNA reads as TGCAGCGTTGCCGGGACAGGGTTTTTCGGGAACACTGAAGCTTTCTTT. The chain employs TRBV29-1 and TRBJ1-1; the match to TRBD1 covers 9 bases. Trimming at V came to 4 bases and at J to 1 base, leaving 10 bases not matched to a gene. Germline CDR1 SQVTM, CDR2 ANQGSEA. This CDR3 contains 16 residues. The full variable domain, its missing parts supplied by reference TRBV29-1 and TRBJ1-1, is SAVISQKPSRDICQRGTSLTIQCQVDSQVTMMFWYRQQPGQSLTLIATANQGSEATYESGFVIDKFPISRPNLTFSTLTVSNMSPEDSSIYLCSVAGTGFFGNTEAFFGQGTRLTVV.

The V and J genes are TRBV12-3 or TRBV12-4 and TRBJ2-1; possible D gene TRBD1, 6 bases. The CDR3 spans 16 residues. The V end lost 2 bases, the J end lost 1 base, and 12 bases lay between the germline ends. The CDR3 region is CASSLFLGGSYNEQFF. Here the CDR3 DNA reads TGTGCCAGCAGTTTATTCCTAGGGGGTTCCTACAATGAGCAGTTCTTC.

This rearrangement joins TRBV4-1 to TRBJ2-3, with 9 bases matching TRBD2. This CDR3 contains 15 residues. V dropped 0 bases and J dropped 5; count of bases not matched to a gene: 3. Germline values: CDR1 MGHRA, CDR2 YSYEKL. CDR3 region: CASSQEGGGGDTQYF. DNA of the CDR3: TGCGCCAGCAGCCAAGAGGGCGGGGGGGGAGATACGCAGTATTTT.

The V gene is TRBV28, the J gene TRBJ2-3; D might be TRBD1 or TRBD2, each matching 6 bases. The germline CDR1 and CDR2 sequences are MDHEN and SYDVKM. This CDR3 is 12 amino acids long. Trimming took off 6 bases at V and 5 bases at J, with 9 bases between the two ends. The CDR3 is CASRGGGDTQYF. In DNA, the CDR3 is TGTGCCAGCAGGGGGGGCGGAGATACGCAGTATTTT.